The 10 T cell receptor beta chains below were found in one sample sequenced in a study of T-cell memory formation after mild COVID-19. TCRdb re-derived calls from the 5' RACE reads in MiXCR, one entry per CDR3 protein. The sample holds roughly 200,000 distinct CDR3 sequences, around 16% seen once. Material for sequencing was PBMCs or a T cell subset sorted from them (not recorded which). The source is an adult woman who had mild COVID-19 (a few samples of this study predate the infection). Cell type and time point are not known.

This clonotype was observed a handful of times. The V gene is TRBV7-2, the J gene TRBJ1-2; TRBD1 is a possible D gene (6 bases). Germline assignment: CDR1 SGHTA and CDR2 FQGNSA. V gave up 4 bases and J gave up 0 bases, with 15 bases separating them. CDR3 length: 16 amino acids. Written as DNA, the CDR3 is TGTGCCAGCAGCTCTCACGACAGGCCGACTAACTATGGCTACACCTTC. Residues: CASSSHDRPTNYGYTF.

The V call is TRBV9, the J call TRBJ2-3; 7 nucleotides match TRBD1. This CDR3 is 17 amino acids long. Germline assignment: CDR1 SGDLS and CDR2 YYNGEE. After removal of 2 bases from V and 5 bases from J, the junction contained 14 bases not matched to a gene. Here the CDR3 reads CASSVGPTGARGDTQYF. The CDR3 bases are TGTGCCAGCAGCGTCGGTCCCACAGGGGCGAGGGGAGATACGCAGTATTTT.

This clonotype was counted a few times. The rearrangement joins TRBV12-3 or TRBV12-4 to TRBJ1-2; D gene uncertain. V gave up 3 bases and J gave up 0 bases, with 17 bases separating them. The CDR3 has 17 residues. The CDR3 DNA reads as TGTGCCAGCAGTTTCAGGTCGACGGGGAATCCTAACTATGGCTACACCTTC. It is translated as CASSFRSTGNPNYGYTF.

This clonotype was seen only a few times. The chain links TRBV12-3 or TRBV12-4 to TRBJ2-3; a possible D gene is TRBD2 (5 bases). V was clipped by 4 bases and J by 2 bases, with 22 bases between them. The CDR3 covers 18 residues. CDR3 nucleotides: TGTGCCAGCAGTTACCGGGTTTTACTAGGGCGGCACACAGATACGCAGTATTTT. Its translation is CASSYRVLLGRHTDTQYF.

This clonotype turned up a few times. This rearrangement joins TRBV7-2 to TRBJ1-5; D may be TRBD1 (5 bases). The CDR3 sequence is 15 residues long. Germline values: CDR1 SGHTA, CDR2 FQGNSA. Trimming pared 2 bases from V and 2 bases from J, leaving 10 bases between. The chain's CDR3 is CASSLNRGGNQPQHF. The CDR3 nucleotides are TGTGCCAGCAGCTTAAATAGGGGAGGCAATCAGCCCCAGCATTTT. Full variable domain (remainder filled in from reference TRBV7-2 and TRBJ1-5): GAGVSQSPSNKVTEKGKDVELRCDPISGHTALYWYRQSLGQGLEFLIYFQGNSAPDKSGLPSDRFSAERTGGSVSTLTIQRTQQEDSAVYLCASSLNRGGNQPQHFGDGTRLSIL.

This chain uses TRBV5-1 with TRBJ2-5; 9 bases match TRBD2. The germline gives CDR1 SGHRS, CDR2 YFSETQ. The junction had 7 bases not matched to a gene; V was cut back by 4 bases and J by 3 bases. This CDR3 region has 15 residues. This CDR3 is CASSPFLAGEETQYF. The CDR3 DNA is TGCGCCAGCAGCCCGTTTTTAGCGGGGGAAGAGACCCAGTACTTC.

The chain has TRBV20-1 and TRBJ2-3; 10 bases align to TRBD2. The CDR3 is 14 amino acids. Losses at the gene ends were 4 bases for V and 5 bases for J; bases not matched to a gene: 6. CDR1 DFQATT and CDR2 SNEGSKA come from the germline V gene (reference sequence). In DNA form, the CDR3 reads TGCAGTGCTAAAGCGGGGGGGCGTGGAGATACGCAGTATTTT. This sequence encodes CSAKAGGRGDTQYF.

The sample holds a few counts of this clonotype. CDR3 loop: CAGGTGANYGYTF. CDR3 DNA: TGTGCCGGGGGGACCGGAGCTAACTATGGCTACACCTTC. The chain joins TRBV6-1 to TRBJ1-2; tentatively, D is TRBD1 (5 bases). V gave up 11 bases and J gave up 0 bases, with 13 bases separating them. Per germline, CDR1 MNHNS and CDR2 SASEGT. The CDR3 is 13 residues long.

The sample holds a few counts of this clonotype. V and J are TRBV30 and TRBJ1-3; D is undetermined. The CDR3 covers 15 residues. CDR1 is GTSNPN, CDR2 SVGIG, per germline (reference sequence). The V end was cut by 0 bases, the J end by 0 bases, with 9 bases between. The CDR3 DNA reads TGTGCCTGGAGTGTACCTGCGGACTCTGGAAACACCATATATTTT. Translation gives CAWSVPADSGNTIYF.

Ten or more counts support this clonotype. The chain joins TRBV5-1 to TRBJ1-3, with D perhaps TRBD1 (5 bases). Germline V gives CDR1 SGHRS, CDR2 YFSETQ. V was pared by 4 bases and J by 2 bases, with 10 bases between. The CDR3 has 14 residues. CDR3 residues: CASSPGTAGNTIYF. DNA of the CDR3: TGCGCCAGCAGCCCCGGGACGGCTGGAAACACCATATATTTT.